The 11 T cell receptor beta chains below come from one sample, sequenced in a study of T-cell memory formation after mild COVID-19. TCRdb reanalysed the 5' RACE reads using MiXCR and keeps one entry per CDR3 protein. The sample holds about 120,000 distinct CDR3 sequences; about a fifth are singletons and the top ten take around 41%. Sequences were obtained from PBMCs or a T cell subset sorted from them (not recorded which). The receptors here all came from a man aged 18 to 35 who had mild COVID-19 (a few samples of this study predate the infection). Cell type and time point are not known.

This clonotype has more than one count but fewer than ten. The chain joins TRBV24-1 to TRBJ2-1, with a weak D call TRBD1 (6 bases). V lost 7 bases to trimming and J lost 7 bases, with 10 bases between them. The CDR3 is made up of 12 amino acids. CDR1 KGHDR and CDR2 SFDVKD come from the germline V gene. The CDR3 nucleotides are TGTGCCACCAGGACAGGTGATAATGAGCAGTTCTTC. Amino acids: CATRTGDNEQFF.

This chain uses TRBV20-1 with TRBJ2-1, with 10 bases identical to TRBD1. Germline V gene lookup returns CDR1 DFQATT and CDR2 SNEGSKA (reference sequence). The CDR3 has 14 residues. V trimming: 6 bases; J trimming: 2 bases; junction bases outside the gene matches: 4. The CDR3 DNA reads as TGCAGTGCAAGGACAGGGGGTACCTACAATGAGCAGTTCTTC. Translating gives CSARTGGTYNEQFF.

This clonotype was seen only a few times. The rearrangement links TRBV6-2 or TRBV6-3 to TRBJ1-2; D remains ambiguous. The CDR3 is made up of 15 amino acids. Germline loops: CDR1 MNHEY, CDR2 SVGEGT. V was shortened by 0 bases and J by 4 bases, with 12 bases between the two germline ends. The DNA for the CDR3 is TGTGCCAGCAGTTACTCACGTGGCCTAGCCTATGGCTACACCTTC. This sequence encodes CASSYSRGLAYGYTF.

V gene TRBV15 combines with J gene TRBJ1-1, with D hard to call. This CDR3 spans 14 amino acids. Trimming shortened V by 4 bases and J by 1 base, and 10 bases separated the two germline ends. Germline lookup yields CDR1 LNHNV and CDR2 YYDKDF (reference sequence). In DNA, the CDR3 is TGTGCCACCAGCAAGACGGATGCGAACACTGAAGCTTTCTTT. It codes for CATSKTDANTEAFF.

The V gene is TRBV10-3, the J gene TRBJ1-2; tentative D call: TRBD1 (6 bases). This CDR3 is built from 16 residues. The V end was cut by 10 bases, the J end by 4 bases, with 25 bases between. Germline assignment: CDR1 ENHRY and CDR2 SYGVKD. CDR3 in DNA: TGTGCCAGTGAGCGGTGGAGGGGCCAGACAGGCTATGGCTACACCTTC. This gives the protein CASERWRGQTGYGYTF.

This clonotype has more than one count but fewer than ten. DNA for the CDR3: TGCGCCAGCAGCCAAGAACAGGGCAGGGGGCAATACGAGCAGTACTTC. It translates to CASSQEQGRGQYEQYF. The V call is TRBV4-1, the J call TRBJ2-7; 8 bases fit TRBD1. This CDR3 has 16 residues. CDR1 is MGHRA and CDR2 is YSYEKL in the germline V gene. Unmatched junction bases numbered 8, after V lost 0 bases and J lost 4 bases.

The table lists this clonotype with many counts. The rearrangement links TRBV7-6 to TRBJ2-7; D gene unclear. Germline loops: CDR1 SGHVS, CDR2 FNYEAQ. Trimming removed 1 base at V and 1 base at J, with 17 bases between. This CDR3 has 17 residues. The CDR3 coding sequence is TGTGCCAGCAGCTTAGGACCAGGCCAACCCTATTCCTACGAGCAGTACTTC. Translation: CASSLGPGQPYSYEQYF.

This clonotype was observed at least ten times. This chain connects TRBV12-3 or TRBV12-4 to TRBJ2-7, with 11 nucleotides matching TRBD1. This CDR3 comprises 17 residues. The ends lost 1 base at V and 5 bases at J; junction bases unmatched: 10. The CDR3 loop reads CASSLVGGQGVSDEQYF. The CDR3 nucleotides read TGTGCCAGCAGTTTAGTAGGGGGACAGGGGGTTTCGGACGAGCAGTACTTC.

The J gene is TRBJ2-7, the V gene TRBV9; TRBD1 is a possible D gene (6 bases). Trimming shortened V by 4 bases and J by 2 bases, and 16 bases separated the two germline ends. Germline CDR1 SGDLS, CDR2 YYNGEE. The CDR3 consists of 15 residues. The CDR3 region has the DNA TGTGCCAGCAGCCCCGGGGCAGGGGCCACCTACGAGCAGTACGTC. This translates into CASSPGAGATYEQYV.

There are a few counts of this clonotype. The rearrangement uses TRBV6-4 and TRBJ1-5, with D uncertain. The germline CDR1 and CDR2 sequences are MRHNA and SNTAGT. The V end lost 3 bases, the J end lost 3 bases, and 12 bases lay between the germline ends. This CDR3 has 15 residues. CDR3 nucleotides: TGTGCCAGCAGTGAAAAAGCAGTCGCCAATCAGCCCCAGCATTTT. Protein product: CASSEKAVANQPQHF.

The V call is TRBV21-1, the J call TRBJ2-5; the DNA was not used to check the table's D call, TRBD2. TRBV21-1 is a known pseudogene. The CDR3 has 13 residues. CDR3 protein: CASNRTSGGTQYF. CDR3 in DNA: TGTGCCAGCAACCGGACCTCCGGGGGGACCCAGTACTTC.